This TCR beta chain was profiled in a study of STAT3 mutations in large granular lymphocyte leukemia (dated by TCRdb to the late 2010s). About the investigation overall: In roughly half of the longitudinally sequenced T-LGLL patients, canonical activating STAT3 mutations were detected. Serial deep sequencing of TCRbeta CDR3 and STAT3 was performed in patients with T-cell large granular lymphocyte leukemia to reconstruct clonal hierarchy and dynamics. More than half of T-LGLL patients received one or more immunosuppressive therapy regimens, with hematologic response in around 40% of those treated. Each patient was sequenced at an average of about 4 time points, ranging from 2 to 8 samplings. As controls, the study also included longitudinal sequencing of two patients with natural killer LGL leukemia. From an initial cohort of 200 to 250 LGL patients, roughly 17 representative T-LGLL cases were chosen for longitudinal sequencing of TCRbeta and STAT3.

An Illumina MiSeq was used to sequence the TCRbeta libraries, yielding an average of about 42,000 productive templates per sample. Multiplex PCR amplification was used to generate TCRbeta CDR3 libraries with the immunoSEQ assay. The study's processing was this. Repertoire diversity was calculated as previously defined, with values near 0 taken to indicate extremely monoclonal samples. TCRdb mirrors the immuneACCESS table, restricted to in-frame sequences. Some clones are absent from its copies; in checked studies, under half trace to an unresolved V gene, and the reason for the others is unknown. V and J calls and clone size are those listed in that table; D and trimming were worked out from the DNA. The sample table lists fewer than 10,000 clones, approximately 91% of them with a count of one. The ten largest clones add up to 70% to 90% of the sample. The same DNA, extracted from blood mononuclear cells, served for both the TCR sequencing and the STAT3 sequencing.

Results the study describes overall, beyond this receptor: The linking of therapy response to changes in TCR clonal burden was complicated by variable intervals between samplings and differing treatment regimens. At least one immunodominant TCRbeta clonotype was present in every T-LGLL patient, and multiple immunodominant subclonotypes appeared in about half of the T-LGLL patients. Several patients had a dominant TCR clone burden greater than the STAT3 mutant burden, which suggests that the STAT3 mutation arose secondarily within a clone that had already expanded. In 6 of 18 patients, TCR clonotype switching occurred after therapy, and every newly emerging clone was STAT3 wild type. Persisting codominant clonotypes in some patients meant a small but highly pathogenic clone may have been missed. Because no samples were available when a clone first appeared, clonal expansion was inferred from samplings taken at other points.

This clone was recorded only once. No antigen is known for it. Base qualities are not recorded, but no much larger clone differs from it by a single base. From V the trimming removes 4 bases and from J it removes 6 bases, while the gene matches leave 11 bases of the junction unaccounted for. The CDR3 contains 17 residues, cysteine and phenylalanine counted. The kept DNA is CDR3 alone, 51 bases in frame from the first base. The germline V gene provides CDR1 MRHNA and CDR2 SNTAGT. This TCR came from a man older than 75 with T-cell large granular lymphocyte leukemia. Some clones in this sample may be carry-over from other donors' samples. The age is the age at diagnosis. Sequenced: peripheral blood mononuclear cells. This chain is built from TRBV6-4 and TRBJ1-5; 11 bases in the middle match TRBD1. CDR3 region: CASSAQGQGEKGQPQHF. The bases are TGTGCCAGCAGTGCCCAGGGACAGGGGGAAAAGGGTCAGCCCCAGCATTTT.